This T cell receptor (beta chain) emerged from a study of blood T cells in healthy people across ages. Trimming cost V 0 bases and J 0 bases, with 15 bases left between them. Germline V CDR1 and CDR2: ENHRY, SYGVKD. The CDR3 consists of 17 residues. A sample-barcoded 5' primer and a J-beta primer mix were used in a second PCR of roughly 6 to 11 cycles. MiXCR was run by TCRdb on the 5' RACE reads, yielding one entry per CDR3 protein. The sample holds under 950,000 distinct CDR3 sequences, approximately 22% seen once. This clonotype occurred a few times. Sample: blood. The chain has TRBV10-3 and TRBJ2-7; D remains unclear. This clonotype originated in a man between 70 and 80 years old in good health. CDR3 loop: CAISESGSSTSSYEQYF. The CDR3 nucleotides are TGTGCCATCAGTGAGTCCGGATCATCCACCAGCTCCTACGAGCAGTACTTC.